The 4 T cell receptor beta chains presented below share a single source sample, sequenced in a study of siplizumab effects on memory and regulatory T cells. Some clones are missing from TCRdb's copy, which holds only in-frame ones; the method was immunoSEQ multiplex PCR. The sample lists about 94,000 clones, 94% occurring once. The sequenced sample consisted of non-Treg CD4+ T cells sorted from blood. These receptors were taken from a human donor in good health.

This clone appeared a single time. The chain carries TRBV11-2 and TRBJ2-1; TRBD1 aligns across 7 bases. CDR1 SGHAT and CDR2 FQNNGV come from the germline V gene. V was clipped by 4 bases and J by 5 bases; unmatched bases: 8. The CDR3 sequence is 15 residues long. The CDR3: CASSSTTGKDNEQFF. The CDR3 DNA is TGTGCCAGCAGCTCAACGACAGGGAAGGACAATGAGCAGTTCTTC.

This chain uses TRBV30 with TRBJ1-1; 9 bases are shared with TRBD1. V shed 2 bases and J 5 bases; nucleotides not matched to a gene: 6. CDR1 and CDR2 from the germline V gene are GTSNPN and SVGIG (reference sequence). The CDR3 is 14 amino acids. The CDR3 sequence: CAWSNTGGWTEAFF. DNA of the CDR3: TGTGCCTGGAGTAACACAGGGGGCTGGACTGAAGCTTTCTTT.

This chain connects TRBV6-6 to TRBJ1-2; 7 bases match TRBD1. Trimming cost V 2 bases and J 3 bases; bases outside gene matches: 6. This CDR3 spans 15 amino acids. Germline V gene lookup returns CDR1 MNHNY and CDR2 SVGAGI (reference sequence). In DNA form, the CDR3 reads TGTGCCAGCAGTTACCGGGACAGCAAATACTATGGCTACACCTTC. Its protein product is CASSYRDSKYYGYTF.

This rearrangement joins TRBV9 to TRBJ2-5, with a weak D call TRBD2 (5 bases). This CDR3 region has 15 residues. The germline V gene encodes CDR1 SGDLS and CDR2 YYNGEE. The V end was cut by 0 bases, the J end by 2 bases, with 11 bases between. In nucleotides, the CDR3 is TGTGCCAGCAGCGTAGGAGCGAGGGTACAAGAGACCCAGTACTTC. This codes for CASSVGARVQETQYF.